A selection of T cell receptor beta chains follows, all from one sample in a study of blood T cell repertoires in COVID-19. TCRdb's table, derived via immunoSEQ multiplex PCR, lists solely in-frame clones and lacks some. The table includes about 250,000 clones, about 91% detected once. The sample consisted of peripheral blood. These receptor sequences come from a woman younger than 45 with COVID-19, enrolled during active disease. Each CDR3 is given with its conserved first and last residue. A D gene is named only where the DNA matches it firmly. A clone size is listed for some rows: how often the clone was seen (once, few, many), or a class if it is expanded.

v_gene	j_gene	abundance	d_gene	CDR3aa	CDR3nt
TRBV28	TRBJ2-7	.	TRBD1	CASSLNRGYEQYF	TGTGCCAGCAGTTTAAACAGGGGCTACGAGCAGTACTTC
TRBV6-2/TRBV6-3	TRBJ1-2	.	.	CASSHPLHREDNYGYTF	TGTGCCAGCAGCCACCCACTCCACAGGGAAGATAACTATGGCTACACCTTC
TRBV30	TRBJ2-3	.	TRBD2	CAWSGLAGLTDTQYF	TGTGCCTGGAGTGGGCTAGCGGGACTCACAGATACGCAGTATTTT
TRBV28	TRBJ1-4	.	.	CASSLSQVGTNEKLFF	TGTGCCAGCAGTTTAAGTCAGGTCGGAACTAATGAAAAACTGTTTTTT
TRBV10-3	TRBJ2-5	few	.	CAISSRLDAETQYF	TGTGCCATCAGTTCGAGACTAGACGCAGAGACCCAGTACTTC
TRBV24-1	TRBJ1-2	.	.	CATSDGPSRGYGYTF	TGTGCCACCAGTGACGGACCCAGCCGGGGCTATGGCTACACCTTC
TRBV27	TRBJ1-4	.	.	CASSPRRRTNEKLFF	TGTGCCAGCAGTCCCCGCCGGCGGACTAATGAAAAACTGTTTTTT
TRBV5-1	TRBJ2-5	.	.	CASSLTREETQYF	TGCGCCAGCAGCTTGACGCGAGAAGAGACCCAGTACTTC
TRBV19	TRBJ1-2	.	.	CASSIEQTYGYTF	TGTGCCAGTAGTATAGAACAAACCTATGGCTACACCTTC
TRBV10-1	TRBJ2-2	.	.	CASSDRNTGELFF	TGCGCCAGCAGTGATAGGAACACCGGGGAGCTGTTTTTT
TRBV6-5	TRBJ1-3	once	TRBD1	CASRQDRTANTIYF	TGTGCCAGCAGGCAGGACAGGACCGCAAACACCATATATTTT
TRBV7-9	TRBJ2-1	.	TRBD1	CASSYRGNEQFF	TGTGCCAGCAGCTACAGGGGTAATGAGCAGTTCTTC
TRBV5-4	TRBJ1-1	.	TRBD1	CASSLRQGRNTEAFF	TGTGCCAGCAGCCTACGACAGGGGAGGAACACTGAAGCTTTCTTT
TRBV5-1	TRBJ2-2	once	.	CASSLNTGYGELFF	TGCGCCAGCAGCCTAAATACGGGGTACGGGGAGCTGTTTTTT
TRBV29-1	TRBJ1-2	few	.	CSVARGYNYGYTF	TGCAGCGTTGCTAGGGGGTACAACTATGGCTACACCTTC
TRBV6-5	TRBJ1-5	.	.	CASRAQGGSNQPQHF	TGTGCCAGCAGGGCCCAGGGAGGTAGCAATCAGCCCCAGCATTTT
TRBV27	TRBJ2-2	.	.	CASKAGVGDTGELFF	TGTGCCAGCAAGGCAGGGGTAGGCGACACCGGGGAGCTGTTTTTT
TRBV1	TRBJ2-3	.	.	CTSSQDRLAGEDTQYF	TGCACCAGCAGCCAAGACCGACTAGCGGGGGAGGATACGCAGTATTTT
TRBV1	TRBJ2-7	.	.	CTSSQDRGIPHEQYF	TGCACCAGCAGCCAAGATAGAGGGATCCCCCACGAGCAGTACTTC
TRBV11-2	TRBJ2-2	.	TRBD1	CASSSRDSGLSYTGELFF	TGTGCCAGCAGCTCCCGGGACAGCGGCCTTTCCTACACCGGGGAGCTGTTTTTT
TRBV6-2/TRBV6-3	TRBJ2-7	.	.	CASSRGAGALWVYEQYF	TGTGCCAGCAGTCGGGGGGCAGGGGCCCTATGGGTCTACGAGCAGTACTTC
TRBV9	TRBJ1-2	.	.	CASSVEGRGNYGYTF	TGTGCCAGCAGCGTAGAGGGCAGGGGCAACTATGGCTACACCTTC
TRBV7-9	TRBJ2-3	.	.	CASSLSTDTDTQYF	TGTGCCAGCAGCTTATCGACAGACACAGATACGCAGTATTTT
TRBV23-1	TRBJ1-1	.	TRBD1	CASSLGTENTEAFF	TGCGCCAGCAGCCTCGGGACAGAGAACACTGAAGCTTTCTTT
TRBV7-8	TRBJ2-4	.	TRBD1	CASTWGRGLAKNIQYF	TGTGCCAGCACCTGGGGTAGGGGGCTAGCCAAAAACATTCAGTACTTC
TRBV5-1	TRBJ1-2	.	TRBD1	CASSPGQGSYGYTF	TGCGCCAGCAGCCCGGGACAGGGTTCCTATGGCTACACCTTC
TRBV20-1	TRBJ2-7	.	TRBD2	CSASPLTSGGWASYEQYF	TGCAGTGCTAGTCCTTTGACTAGCGGGGGATGGGCCTCCTACGAGCAGTACTTC
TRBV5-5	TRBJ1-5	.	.	CASSRDSYNQPQHF	TGTGCCAGCAGCCGTGACAGCTACAATCAGCCCCAGCATTTT
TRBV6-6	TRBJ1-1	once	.	CASSRQGGTEAFF	TGTGCCAGCAGTCGCCAGGGAGGCACTGAAGCTTTCTTT
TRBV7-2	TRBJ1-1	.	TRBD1	CASSPDRRGTEAFF	TGTGCCAGCAGCCCGGACAGGAGGGGCACTGAAGCTTTCTTT
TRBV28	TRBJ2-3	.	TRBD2	CASSSGTSGGDTQYF	TGTGCCAGCAGTTCCGGGACTAGCGGGGGGGATACGCAGTATTTT
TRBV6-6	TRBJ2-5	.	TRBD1	CASSYGTGPRETQYF	TGTGCCAGCAGTTACGGGACAGGGCCTCGGGAGACCCAGTACTTC
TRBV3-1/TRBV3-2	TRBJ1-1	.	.	CASSQDGRAEAFF	TGTGCCAGCAGCCAAGATGGCCGGGCTGAAGCTTTCTTT
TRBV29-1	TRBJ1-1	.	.	CSVEELEGTEAFF	TGCAGCGTTGAAGAGTTAGAGGGCACTGAAGCTTTCTTT
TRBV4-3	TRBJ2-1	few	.	CASSQDLRRSYNEQFF	TGCGCCAGCAGCCAAGACCTACGGAGATCCTACAATGAGCAGTTCTTC
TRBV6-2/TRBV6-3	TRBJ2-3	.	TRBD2	CASSYSIAAGSGSADTQYF	TGTGCCAGCAGTTACTCGATCGCGGCTGGTAGCGGGAGCGCAGATACGCAGTATTTT